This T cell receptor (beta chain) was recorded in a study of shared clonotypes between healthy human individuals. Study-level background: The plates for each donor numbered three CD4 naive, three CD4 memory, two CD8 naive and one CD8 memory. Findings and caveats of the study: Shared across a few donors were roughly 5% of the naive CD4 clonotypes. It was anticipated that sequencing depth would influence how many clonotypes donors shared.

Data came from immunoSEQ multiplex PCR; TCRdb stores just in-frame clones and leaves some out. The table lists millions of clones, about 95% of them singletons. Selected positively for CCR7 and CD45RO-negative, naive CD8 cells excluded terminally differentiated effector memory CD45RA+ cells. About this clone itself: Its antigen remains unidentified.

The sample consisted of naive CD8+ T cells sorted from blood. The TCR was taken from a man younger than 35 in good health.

The CDR3 here is CASSDRDRAGTGELFF. The CDR3 DNA reads as TGTGCCAGCAGTGATAGAGACAGGGCGGGAACCGGGGAGCTGTTTTTT. The V gene is TRBV2, the J gene TRBJ2-2; possibly TRBD1 for D (7 bases). Germline lookup yields CDR1 SNHLY and CDR2 FYNNEI. This CDR3 spans 16 amino acids. V lost 3 bases and J lost 5, with 16 bases in between.